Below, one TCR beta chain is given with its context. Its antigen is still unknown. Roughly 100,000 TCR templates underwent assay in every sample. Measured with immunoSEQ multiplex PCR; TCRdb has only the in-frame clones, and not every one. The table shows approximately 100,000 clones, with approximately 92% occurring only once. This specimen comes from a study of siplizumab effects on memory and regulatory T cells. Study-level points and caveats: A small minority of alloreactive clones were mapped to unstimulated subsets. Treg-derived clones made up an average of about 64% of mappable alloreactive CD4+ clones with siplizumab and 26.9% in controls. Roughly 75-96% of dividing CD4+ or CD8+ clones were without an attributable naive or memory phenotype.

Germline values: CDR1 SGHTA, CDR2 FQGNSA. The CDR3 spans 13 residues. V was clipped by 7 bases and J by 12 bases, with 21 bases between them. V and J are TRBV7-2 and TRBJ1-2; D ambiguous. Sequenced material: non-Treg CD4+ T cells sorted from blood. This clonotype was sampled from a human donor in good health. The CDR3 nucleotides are TGTGCCAGCACCCAGACCTTTGAGTTAGAGGACACCTTC. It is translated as CASTQTFELEDTF.